This passage covers 2 T cell receptor beta chains from one sample sequenced in a study of control samples from healthy donors and cancer patients. Using immunoSEQ multiplex PCR, the repertoire was profiled, and TCRdb retains in-frame clones only, with some absent. The top ten clones hold roughly 1.5% of a sample with fewer than 200,000 clones, roughly 89% of them seen once. Sequenced material: blood. Receptor source: a woman aged 50 to 65 in good health.

The J gene is TRBJ1-1, the V gene TRBV6-2 or TRBV6-3, with unresolved D. CDR1 and CDR2 from the germline V gene are MNHEY and SVGEGT. This CDR3 has 13 residues. Trimming left V 5 bases short and J 1 base short, with 8 bases between. CDR3 sequence: CASSDLTNTEAFF. CDR3 DNA sequence: TGTGCCAGCAGTGACCTAACGAACACTGAAGCTTTCTTT.

The rearrangement links TRBV7-3 to TRBJ2-7, with no clear D. Trimming left V 4 bases short and J 6 bases short, with 13 bases between. The germline V gene has CDR1 SGHTA and CDR2 FQGTGA. The CDR3 loop spans 13 amino acids. CDR3 region: CASSSVPKGEQYF. CDR3 sequence (DNA): TGTGCCAGCAGCTCCGTCCCCAAGGGCGAGCAGTACTTC.